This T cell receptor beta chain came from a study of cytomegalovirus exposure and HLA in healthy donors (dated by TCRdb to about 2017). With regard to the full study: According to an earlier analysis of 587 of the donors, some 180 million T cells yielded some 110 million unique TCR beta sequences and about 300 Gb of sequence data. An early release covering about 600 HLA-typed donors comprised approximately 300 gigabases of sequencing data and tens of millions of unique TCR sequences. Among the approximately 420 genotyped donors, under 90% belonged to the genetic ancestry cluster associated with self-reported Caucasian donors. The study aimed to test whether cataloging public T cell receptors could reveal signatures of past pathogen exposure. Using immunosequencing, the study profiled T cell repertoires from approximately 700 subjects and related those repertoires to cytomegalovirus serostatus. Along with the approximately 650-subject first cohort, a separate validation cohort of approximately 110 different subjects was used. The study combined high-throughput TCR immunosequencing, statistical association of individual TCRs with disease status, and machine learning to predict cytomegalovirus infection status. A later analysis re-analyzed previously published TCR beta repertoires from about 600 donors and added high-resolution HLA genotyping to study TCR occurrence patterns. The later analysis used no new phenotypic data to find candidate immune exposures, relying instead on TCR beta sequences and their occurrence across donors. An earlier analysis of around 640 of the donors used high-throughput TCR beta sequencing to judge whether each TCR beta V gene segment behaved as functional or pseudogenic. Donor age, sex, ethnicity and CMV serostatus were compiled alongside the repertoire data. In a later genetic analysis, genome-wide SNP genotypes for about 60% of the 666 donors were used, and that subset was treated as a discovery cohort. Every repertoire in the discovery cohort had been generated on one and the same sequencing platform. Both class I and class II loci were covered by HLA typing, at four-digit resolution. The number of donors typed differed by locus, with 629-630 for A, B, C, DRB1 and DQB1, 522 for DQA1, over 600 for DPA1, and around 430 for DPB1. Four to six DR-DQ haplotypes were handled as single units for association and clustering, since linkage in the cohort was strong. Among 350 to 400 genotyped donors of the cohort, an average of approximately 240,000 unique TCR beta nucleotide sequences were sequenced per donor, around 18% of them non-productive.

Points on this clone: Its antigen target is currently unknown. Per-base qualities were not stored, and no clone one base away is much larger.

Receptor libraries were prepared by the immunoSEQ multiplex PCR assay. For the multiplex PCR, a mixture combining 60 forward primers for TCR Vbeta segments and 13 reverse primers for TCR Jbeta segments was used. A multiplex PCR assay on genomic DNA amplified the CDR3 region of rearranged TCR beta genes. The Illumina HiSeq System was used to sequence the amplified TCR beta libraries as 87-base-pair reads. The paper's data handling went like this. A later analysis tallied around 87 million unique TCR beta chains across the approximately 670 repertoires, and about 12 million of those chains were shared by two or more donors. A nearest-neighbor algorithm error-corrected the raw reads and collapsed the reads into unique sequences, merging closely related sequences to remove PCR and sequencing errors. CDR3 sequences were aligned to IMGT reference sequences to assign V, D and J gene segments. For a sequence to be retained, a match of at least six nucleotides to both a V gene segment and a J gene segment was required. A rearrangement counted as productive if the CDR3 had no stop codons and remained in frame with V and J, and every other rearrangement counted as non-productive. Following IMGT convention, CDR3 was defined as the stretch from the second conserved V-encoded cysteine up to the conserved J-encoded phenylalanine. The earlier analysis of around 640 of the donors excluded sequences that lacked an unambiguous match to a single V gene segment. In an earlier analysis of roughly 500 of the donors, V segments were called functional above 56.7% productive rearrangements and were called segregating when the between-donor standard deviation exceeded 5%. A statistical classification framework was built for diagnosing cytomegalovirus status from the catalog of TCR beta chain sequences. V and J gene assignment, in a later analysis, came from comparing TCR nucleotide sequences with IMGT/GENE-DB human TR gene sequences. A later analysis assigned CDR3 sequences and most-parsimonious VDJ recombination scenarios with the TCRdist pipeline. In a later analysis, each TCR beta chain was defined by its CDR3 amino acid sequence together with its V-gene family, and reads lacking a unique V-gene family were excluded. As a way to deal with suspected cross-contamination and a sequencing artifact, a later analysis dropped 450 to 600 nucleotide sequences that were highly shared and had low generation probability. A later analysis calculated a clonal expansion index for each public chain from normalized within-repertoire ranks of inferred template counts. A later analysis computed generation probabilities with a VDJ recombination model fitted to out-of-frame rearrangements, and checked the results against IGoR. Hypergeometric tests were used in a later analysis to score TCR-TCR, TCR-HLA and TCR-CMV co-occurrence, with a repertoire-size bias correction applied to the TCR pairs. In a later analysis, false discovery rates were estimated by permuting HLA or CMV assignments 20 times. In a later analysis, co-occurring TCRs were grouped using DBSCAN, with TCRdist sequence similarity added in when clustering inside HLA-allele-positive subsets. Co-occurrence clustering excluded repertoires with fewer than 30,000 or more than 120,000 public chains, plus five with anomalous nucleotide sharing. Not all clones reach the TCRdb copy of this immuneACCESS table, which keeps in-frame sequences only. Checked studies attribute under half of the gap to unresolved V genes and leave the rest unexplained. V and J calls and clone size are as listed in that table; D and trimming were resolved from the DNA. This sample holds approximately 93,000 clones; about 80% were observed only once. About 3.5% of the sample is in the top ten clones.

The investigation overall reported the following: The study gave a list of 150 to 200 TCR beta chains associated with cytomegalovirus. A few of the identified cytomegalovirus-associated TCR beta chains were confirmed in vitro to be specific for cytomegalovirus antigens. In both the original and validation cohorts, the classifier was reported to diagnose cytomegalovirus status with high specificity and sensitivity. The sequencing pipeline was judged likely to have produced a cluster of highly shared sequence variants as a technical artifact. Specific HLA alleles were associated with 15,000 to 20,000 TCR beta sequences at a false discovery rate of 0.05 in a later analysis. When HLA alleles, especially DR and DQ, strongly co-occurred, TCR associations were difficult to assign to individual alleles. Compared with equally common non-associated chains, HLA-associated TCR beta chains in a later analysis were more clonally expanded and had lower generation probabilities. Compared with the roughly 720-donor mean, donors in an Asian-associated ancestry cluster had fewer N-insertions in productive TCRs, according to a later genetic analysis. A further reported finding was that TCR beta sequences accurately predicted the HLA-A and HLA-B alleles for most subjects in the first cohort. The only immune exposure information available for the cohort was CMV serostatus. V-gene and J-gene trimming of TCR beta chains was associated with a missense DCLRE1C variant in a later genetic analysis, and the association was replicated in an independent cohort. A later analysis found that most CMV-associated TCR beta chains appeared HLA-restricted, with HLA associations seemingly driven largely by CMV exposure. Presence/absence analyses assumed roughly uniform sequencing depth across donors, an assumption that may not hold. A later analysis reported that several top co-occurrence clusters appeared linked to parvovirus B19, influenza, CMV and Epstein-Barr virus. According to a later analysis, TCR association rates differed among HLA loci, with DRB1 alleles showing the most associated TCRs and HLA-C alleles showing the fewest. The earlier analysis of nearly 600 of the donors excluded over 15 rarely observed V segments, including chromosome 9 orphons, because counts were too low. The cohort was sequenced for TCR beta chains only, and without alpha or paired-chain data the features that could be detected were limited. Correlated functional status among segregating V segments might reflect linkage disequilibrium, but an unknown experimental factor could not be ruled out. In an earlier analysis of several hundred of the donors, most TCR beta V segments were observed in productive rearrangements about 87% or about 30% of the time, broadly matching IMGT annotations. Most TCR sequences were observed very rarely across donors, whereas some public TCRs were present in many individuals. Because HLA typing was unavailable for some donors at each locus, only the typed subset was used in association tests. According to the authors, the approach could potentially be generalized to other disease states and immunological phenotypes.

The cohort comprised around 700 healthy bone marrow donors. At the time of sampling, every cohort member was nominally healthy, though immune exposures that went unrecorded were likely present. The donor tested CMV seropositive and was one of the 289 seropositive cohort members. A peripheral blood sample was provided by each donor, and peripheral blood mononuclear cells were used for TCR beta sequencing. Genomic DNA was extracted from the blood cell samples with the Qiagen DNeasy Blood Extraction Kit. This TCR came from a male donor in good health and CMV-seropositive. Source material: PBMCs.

The CDR3 corresponds to CASSGGGFGNSPLHF. At the DNA level, the sequence is TGTGCCAGCAGTGGAGGAGGTTTTGGTAATTCACCCCTCCACTTT. The V and J segments used are TRBV6-1 and TRBJ1-6, with no D gene named confidently. The germline V gene specifies MNHNS as CDR1 and SASEGT as CDR2. Including the terminal cysteine and phenylalanine, the CDR3 comprises 15 residues. Only the CDR3 region is kept as DNA, spanning 45 bases read in frame from base 1. V and J are truncated by 4 bases and 6 bases respectively, leaving an intervening sequence of 13 bases.